The 9 T cell receptor beta chains presented below share a single source sample, sequenced in a study of neoadjuvant anti-PD-1 for oral cavity cancer. Time point specified: after neoadjuvant nivolumab, at surgical resection. Profiled with immunoSEQ multiplex PCR; TCRdb holds only in-frame clones, not every one. The sample carries 55,000 to 75,000 clones, 85% to 90% recorded once. Sequencing used PBMCs, obtained after nivolumab (anti-PD-1) treatment. The receptor set was obtained from a person aged 35-80 years with oral cavity squamous cell carcinoma.

The J gene is TRBJ2-2, the V gene TRBV10-2; TRBD2 aligns across 9 bases. The V and J ends lost 7 bases and 2 bases, in that order; junction bases with no gene match: 2. The germline CDR1 and CDR2 sequences are WSHSY and SAAADI. CDR3 length: 14 residues. The CDR3, as DNA: TGCGCCAGCAAGACTAGCGGAAACACCGGGGAGCTGTTTTTT. Amino acids: CASKTSGNTGELFF.

The J gene is TRBJ1-2, the V gene TRBV30; possibly TRBD1 for D (5 bases). Germline CDR1 GTSNPN, CDR2 SVGIG (reference sequence). The CDR3 contains 13 residues. V lost 2 bases to trimming and J lost 8 bases, with 15 bases between them. The CDR3 DNA sequence: TGTGCCTGGAGTACTGGGGCCCGGGGAGGCTACACCTTC. Amino acids: CAWSTGARGGYTF.

The rearrangement links TRBV29-1 to TRBJ1-4, with 7 bases fitting TRBD1. The CDR3 runs to 15 residues. The trim removed 7 bases at V and 3 bases at J, leaving 11 bases unmatched. Germline CDR1 SQVTM, CDR2 ANQGSEA. The CDR3 reads CSALQAGQSNEKLFF. The CDR3 nucleotides are TGCAGCGCCCTACAAGCGGGACAGTCTAATGAAAAACTGTTTTTT.

This chain joins TRBV27 and TRBJ1-1; the D gene is possibly TRBD1 (5 bases). V lost 3 bases, J lost 6 bases, and 14 bases lay in between. There are 14 residues in the CDR3. CDR1 and CDR2 (germline): MNHEY, SMNVEV (reference sequence). CDR3 bases: TGTGCCAGCAGTTTCAACAGGCCGACATCTGAAGCTTTCTTT. It yields the protein CASSFNRPTSEAFF.

The DNA for the CDR3 is TGTGCCACCAGCAGACTAGCGGGGGGGCATGACGAGCAGTACTTC. This translates into CATSRLAGGHDEQYF. This chain links TRBV15 with TRBJ2-7, with TRBD2 matching over 12 bases. The CDR3 totals 15 residues. Germline assignment: CDR1 LNHNV and CDR2 YYDKDF (reference sequence). Trimming at V came to 2 bases and at J to 5 bases, leaving 4 bases not matched to a gene. The whole variable domain, remainder taken from reference TRBV15 and TRBJ2-7, is DAMVIQNPRYQVTQFGKPVTLSCSQTLNHNVMYWYQQKSSQAPKLLFHYYDKDFNNEADTPDNFQSRRPNTSFCFLDIRSPGLGDTAMYLCATSRLAGGHDEQYFGPGTRLTVT.

The chain is built from TRBV11-2 and TRBJ1-1, with 8 bases aligning to TRBD1. V lost 5 bases, J lost 1 base, and 3 bases stayed unmatched. Looked up from germline, CDR1 is SGHAT and CDR2 is FQNNGV. This CDR3 has 14 residues. The CDR3: CASSPGQENTEAFF. Here the CDR3 DNA reads TGTGCCAGCAGCCCGGGACAGGAGAACACTGAAGCTTTCTTT.

This chain links TRBV6-5 with TRBJ2-3, with 10 nucleotides matching TRBD2. The CDR3 is 14 residues long. The V gene's germline CDR1 is MNHEY and CDR2 SVGAGI. Unmatched junction bases numbered 5, after V lost 5 bases and J lost 6 bases. The DNA for the CDR3 is TGTGCCAGCAGTAGAGGACTAGCGGTGGATACGCAGTATTTT. Protein product: CASSRGLAVDTQYF.

This rearrangement joins TRBV5-4 to TRBJ1-2; TRBD1 might be the D (6 bases). V gave up 4 bases and J gave up 2 bases, with 12 bases separating them. CDR3 size: 14 residues. CDR1 SGHNT and CDR2 YYREEE come from the germline V gene (reference sequence). CDR3 sequence (DNA): TGTGCCAGCAGCCTAGGGGGACTGAACTATGGCTACACCTTC. It yields the protein CASSLGGLNYGYTF.

The gene calls are TRBV5-1 and TRBJ1-1; no reliable D call. CDR3 size: 11 residues. With 6 bases removed from V and 1 base from J, the gap between germline ends came to 4 bases. Germline V gene data show CDR1 as SGHRS and CDR2 as YFSETQ. The chain's CDR3 is CASMGNTEAFF. The CDR3 nucleotides read TGCGCCAGCATGGGGAACACTGAAGCTTTCTTT.